The clone carrying this T cell receptor beta chain showed up just a few times. Its antigen remains unknown. The study sampled nominally healthy donors, though unrecorded immune exposures were likely. Germline values: CDR1 SGHTA, CDR2 FQGNSA. The CDR3 has 16 amino acids. V lost 4 bases and J lost 3; bases outside the gene matches: 7. The sample belongs to a study of cytomegalovirus exposure and HLA in healthy donors. Regarding the study as a whole: At a 0.05 false discovery rate, a later analysis found 15,000 to 20,000 TCR beta sequences to be associated with HLA alleles.

The PCR employed 60 Vbeta primers together with 13 Jbeta primers. Repertoires were generated with immunoSEQ multiplex PCR, while TCRdb's copy carries only in-frame clones and drops some. The profile shows about 130,000 clones, 70% to 75% of them singletons. This chain connects TRBV7-2 to TRBJ2-3; 10 nucleotides agree with TRBD1. The specimen was PBMCs. This sequence originates from a male donor in good health and CMV-seronegative. CDR3 sequence reads: CASSSQPGQGTDTQYF. CDR3 sequence (DNA): TGTGCCAGCAGCTCGCAACCGGGACAGGGGACAGATACGCAGTATTTT.